This T cell receptor (beta chain) was sequenced for a study of shared clonotypes between healthy human individuals. Germline V CDR1 and CDR2: SGHDN, FVKESK. The CDR3 consists of 17 residues. The V gene end was trimmed by 2 bases and the J gene end by 4 bases; junction bases not matched to a gene: 11. The table came from immunoSEQ multiplex PCR; TCRdb's copy has only in-frame clones and leaves some out. The table includes around 750,000 clones, under 80% detected once. The V gene is TRBV14, the J gene TRBJ2-5; 9 bases are a match to TRBD1. The specimen was memory CD4+ T cells sorted from blood. Subset described: CD45RA-negative fraction. This sequence was found in a woman in her twenties or thirties in good health. CDR3 DNA sequence: TGTGCCAGCAGCCAAAGCTCATGGGGGACAGGGACAGAGACCCAGTACTTC. It yields the protein CASSQSSWGTGTETQYF.